The 14 T cell receptor beta chains in this list originate from one sample, sequenced in a study of identical twins. In TCRdb, the 5' RACE reads were re-called with MiXCR into one record per CDR3 protein. This sample yields approximately 700,000 distinct CDR3 sequences, of which around 6% are seen a single time; under 2% belongs to the top ten. The sample comprised naive T cells sorted from blood. The receptors were gathered from a young man in good health.

This clonotype was observed a handful of times. The chain carries TRBV10-3 and TRBJ2-7; 7 bases line up with TRBD2. Germline CDR1 and CDR2: ENHRY and SYGVKD. The CDR3 has 13 residues. V shed 4 bases, J shed 11 bases, and the junction held 11 bases outside the gene matches. CDR3: CAISGTSRVVEYF. The CDR3 DNA sequence: TGTGCCATCAGTGGGACTAGTAGGGTGGTGGAGTACTTC.

V gene TRBV6-5 combines with J gene TRBJ2-1; D not certain. Germline CDR1 and CDR2: MNHEY and SVGAGI. The CDR3 is 14 residues long. Deletions cut 0 bases from V and 10 bases from J, with 13 bases between. The CDR3, as DNA: TGTGCCAGCAGTTACTCGATGGGTAGTCTGGAGCAGTTCTTC. It translates to CASSYSMGSLEQFF.

This clonotype was detected only a few times. This sequence joins TRBV29-1 and TRBJ1-2; 10 bases are a match to TRBD1. Unmatched junction bases numbered 16, after V lost 4 bases and J lost 8 bases. Germline CDR1 and CDR2: SQVTM and ANQGSEA. The CDR3 has 16 residues. CDR3 nucleotides: TGCAGCGTTGTGTCGGGACAGGGGTCATGGGGTGAAGGCTACACCTTC. As protein: CSVVSGQGSWGEGYTF.

There are many counts of this clonotype. The chain couples TRBV20-1 to TRBJ2-7; D uncertain. Trimming removed 0 bases at V and 2 bases at J, with 17 bases between. Germline V lookup: CDR1 DFQATT, CDR2 SNEGSKA (reference sequence). The CDR3 is made up of 16 amino acids. CDR3 sequence (DNA): TGCAGTGCTAGAGATAGGGCAGGCGTCCCACCCTACGAGCAGTACTTC. This sequence encodes CSARDRAGVPPYEQYF.

Many counts were recorded for this clonotype. V gene TRBV29-1 combines with J gene TRBJ2-5; D is unclear. The germline V gene encodes CDR1 SQVTM and CDR2 ANQGSEA. This CDR3 is built from 13 residues. The germline V and J ends were trimmed by 4 bases and 4 bases, with 13 bases remaining between them. The CDR3 sequence: CSVGFGVRETQYF. CDR3 bases: TGCAGCGTTGGTTTTGGGGTCCGAGAGACCCAGTACTTC.

This clonotype has a count of ten or more. V is TRBV7-9 and J is TRBJ1-2; perhaps TRBD1 as D (6 bases). The germline CDR1 and CDR2 sequences are SEHNR and FQNEAQ (reference sequence). CDR3 size: 12 residues. Trimming left V 7 bases short and J 7 bases short, with 13 bases between. The CDR3 here is CASTPEGGGYTF. In DNA, the CDR3 is TGTGCCAGCACCCCGGAGGGGGGTGGCTACACCTTC.

This clonotype was detected ten times or more. This chain's CDR3 is CASSSILSSTDTQYF. The CDR3 nucleotides read TGTGCCAGCAGTTCCATCTTGTCTAGCACAGATACGCAGTATTTT. The gene calls are TRBV12-3 or TRBV12-4 and TRBJ2-3; D not certain. This CDR3 contains 15 residues. Trimming pared 4 bases from V and 0 bases from J, leaving 11 bases between.

The CDR3, as DNA: TGTGCCAGCACCTTGAGCGTGGCTTACTATGGCTACACCTTC. This sequence encodes CASTLSVAYYGYTF. This sequence joins TRBV12-3 or TRBV12-4 and TRBJ1-2; D not certain. The CDR3 loop spans 14 amino acids. The germline V and J ends were trimmed by 7 bases and 3 bases, with 15 bases remaining between them.

The sample holds a few counts of this clonotype. The J gene is TRBJ2-3, the V gene TRBV11-2; 7 nucleotides line up with TRBD2. CDR1 and CDR2 from the germline V gene are SGHAT and FQNNGV. This CDR3 spans 14 amino acids. V lost 6 bases, J lost 4 bases, and 7 bases stayed unmatched. The CDR3 DNA follows: TGTGCCAGCAGTCGCGCGGGAGCTGCAGATACGCAGTATTTT. It encodes CASSRAGAADTQYF.

The rearrangement links TRBV2 to TRBJ2-7, with D perhaps matching TRBD1 (5 bases). CDR1 and CDR2 from the germline V gene are SNHLY and FYNNEI. The CDR3 totals 15 residues. V gave up 1 base and J gave up 2 bases, with 12 bases separating them. DNA of the CDR3: TGTGCCAGCAGTGAAGAAGGTGGCAGGGCCTACGAGCAGTACTTC. Its translation is CASSEEGGRAYEQYF.

This clonotype was counted ten times or more. This rearrangement joins TRBV12-3 or TRBV12-4 to TRBJ1-2, with 8 nucleotides matching TRBD1. J gave up 7 bases and V 3 bases, and 10 bases lay outside the gene matches. CDR3 length equals 15 residues. The CDR3 here is CASSFRRTGSLGYTF. CDR3 bases: TGTGCCAGCAGTTTTCGCAGGACAGGGTCCCTTGGCTACACCTTC.

In its sample, this clonotype was seen a few times. The chain is built from TRBV5-1 and TRBJ2-5; 10 bases line up with TRBD2. V trimming: 0 bases; J trimming: 5 bases; junction bases outside the gene matches: 7. Germline-derived CDR1 and CDR2 are SGHRS and YFSETQ. The CDR3 totals 16 residues. CDR3 sequence: CASSLGPLAGDETQYF. The CDR3 nucleotides are TGCGCCAGCAGCTTGGGTCCGCTAGCGGGAGATGAGACCCAGTACTTC.

There are many counts of this clonotype. The chain is built from TRBV29-1 and TRBJ2-7; TRBD2 might be the D (6 bases). Deletions cut 3 bases from V and 2 bases from J, with 17 bases between. The germline gives CDR1 SQVTM, CDR2 ANQGSEA. The CDR3 is 15 amino acids. The DNA for the CDR3 is TGCAGCGTTGAGATACCGGGACTCAAGACCTACGAGCAGTACTTC. Encoded protein: CSVEIPGLKTYEQYF.

There are a few counts of this clonotype. The J gene is TRBJ2-5, the V gene TRBV9; D is unclear. Germline loops: CDR1 SGDLS, CDR2 YYNGEE. The CDR3 has 14 residues. The V end lost 3 bases, the J end lost 0 bases, and 9 bases lay between the germline ends. The CDR3 nucleotides are TGTGCCAGCAGCGAGGGCGGCTACCAAGAGACCCAGTACTTC. Translated, it gives CASSEGGYQETQYF.